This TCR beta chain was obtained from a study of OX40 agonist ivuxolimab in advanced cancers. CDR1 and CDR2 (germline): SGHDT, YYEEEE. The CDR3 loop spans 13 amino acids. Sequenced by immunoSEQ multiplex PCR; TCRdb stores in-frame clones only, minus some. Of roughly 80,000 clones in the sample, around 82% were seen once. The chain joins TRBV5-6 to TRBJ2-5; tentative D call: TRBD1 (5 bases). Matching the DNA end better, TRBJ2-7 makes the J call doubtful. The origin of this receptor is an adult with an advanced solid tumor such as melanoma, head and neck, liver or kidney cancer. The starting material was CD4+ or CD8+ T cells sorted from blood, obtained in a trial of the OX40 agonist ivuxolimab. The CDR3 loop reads CASSTTETYEQYF. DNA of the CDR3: TGTGCCAGCAGCACGACAGAAACATACGAGCAGTACTTC.